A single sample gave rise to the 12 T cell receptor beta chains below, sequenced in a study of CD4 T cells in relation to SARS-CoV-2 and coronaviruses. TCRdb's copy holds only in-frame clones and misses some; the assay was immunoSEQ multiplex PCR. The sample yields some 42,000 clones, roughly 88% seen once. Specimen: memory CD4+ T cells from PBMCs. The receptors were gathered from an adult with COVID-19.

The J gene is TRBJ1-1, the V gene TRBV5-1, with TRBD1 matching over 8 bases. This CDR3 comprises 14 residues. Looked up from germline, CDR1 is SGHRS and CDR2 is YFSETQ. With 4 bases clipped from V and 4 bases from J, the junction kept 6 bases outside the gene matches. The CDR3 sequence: CASSLTGESTEAFF. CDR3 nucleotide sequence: TGCGCCAGCAGCCTGACAGGGGAGAGCACTGAAGCTTTCTTT.

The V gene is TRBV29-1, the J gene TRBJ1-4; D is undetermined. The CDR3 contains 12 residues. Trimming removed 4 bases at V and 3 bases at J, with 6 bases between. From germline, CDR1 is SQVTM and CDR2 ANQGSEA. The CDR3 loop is CSVVSPNEKLFF. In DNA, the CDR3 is TGCAGCGTTGTATCTCCTAATGAAAAACTGTTTTTT.

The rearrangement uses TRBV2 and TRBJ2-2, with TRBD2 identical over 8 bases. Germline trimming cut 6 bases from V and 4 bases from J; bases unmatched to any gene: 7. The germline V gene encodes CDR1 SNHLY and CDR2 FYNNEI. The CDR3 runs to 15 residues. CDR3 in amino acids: CASSPSGGPTGELFF. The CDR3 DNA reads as TGTGCCAGCAGCCCCAGCGGGGGCCCCACCGGGGAGCTGTTTTTT.

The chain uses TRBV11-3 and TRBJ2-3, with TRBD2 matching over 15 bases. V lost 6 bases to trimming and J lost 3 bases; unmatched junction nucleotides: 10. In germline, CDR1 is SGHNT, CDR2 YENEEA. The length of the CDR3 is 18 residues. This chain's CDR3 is CASSHGLAGGPGTDTQYF. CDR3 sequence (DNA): TGTGCCAGCAGTCACGGACTAGCGGGGGGGCCCGGGACAGATACGCAGTATTTT.

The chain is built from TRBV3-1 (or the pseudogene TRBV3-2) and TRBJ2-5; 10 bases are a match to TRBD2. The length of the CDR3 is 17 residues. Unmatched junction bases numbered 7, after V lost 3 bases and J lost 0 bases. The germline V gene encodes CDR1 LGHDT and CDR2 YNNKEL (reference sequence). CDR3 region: CASSQPEAGGYQETQYF. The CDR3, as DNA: TGTGCCAGCAGCCAGCCCGAAGCGGGGGGGTACCAAGAGACCCAGTACTTC.

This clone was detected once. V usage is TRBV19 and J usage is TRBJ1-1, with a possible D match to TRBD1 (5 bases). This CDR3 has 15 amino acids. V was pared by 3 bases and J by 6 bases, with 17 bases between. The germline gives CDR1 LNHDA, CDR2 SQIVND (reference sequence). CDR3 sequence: CASSIGWGRRAEAFF. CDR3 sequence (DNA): TGTGCCAGTAGTATCGGCTGGGGCCGGAGGGCTGAAGCTTTCTTT.

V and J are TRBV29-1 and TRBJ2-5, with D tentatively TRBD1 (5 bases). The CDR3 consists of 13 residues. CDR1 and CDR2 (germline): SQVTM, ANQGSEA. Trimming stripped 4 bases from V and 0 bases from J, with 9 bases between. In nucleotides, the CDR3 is TGCAGCGTTGGCCAGGGTAACCAAGAGACCCAGTACTTC. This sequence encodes CSVGQGNQETQYF.

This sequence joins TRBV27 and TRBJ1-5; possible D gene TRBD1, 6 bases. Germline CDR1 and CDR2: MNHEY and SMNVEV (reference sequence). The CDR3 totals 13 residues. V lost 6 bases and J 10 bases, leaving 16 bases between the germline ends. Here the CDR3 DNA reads TGTGCCAGCAGGCCACAGGGTGCGTCACCCCAGCATTTT. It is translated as CASRPQGASPQHF.

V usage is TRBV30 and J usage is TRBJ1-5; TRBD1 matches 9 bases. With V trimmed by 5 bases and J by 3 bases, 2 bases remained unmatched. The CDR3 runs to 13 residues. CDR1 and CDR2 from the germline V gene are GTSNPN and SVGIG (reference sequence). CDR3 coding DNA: TGTGCCTGGGGGGACAGGGACAATCAGCCCCAGCATTTT. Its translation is CAWGDRDNQPQHF.

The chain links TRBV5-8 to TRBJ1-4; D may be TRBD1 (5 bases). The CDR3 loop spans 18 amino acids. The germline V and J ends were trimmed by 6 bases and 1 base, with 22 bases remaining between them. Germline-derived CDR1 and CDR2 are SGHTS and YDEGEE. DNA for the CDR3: TGTGCCAGCACCTTTGAGTGGACGGGGGTCGTAACTAATGAAAAACTGTTTTTT. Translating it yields CASTFEWTGVVTNEKLFF.

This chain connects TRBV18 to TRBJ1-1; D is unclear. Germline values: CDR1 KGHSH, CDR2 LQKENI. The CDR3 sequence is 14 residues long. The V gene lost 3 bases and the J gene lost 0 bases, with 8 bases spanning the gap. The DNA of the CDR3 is TGTGCCAGCTCACCCAAGGGAATGAACACTGAAGCTTTCTTT. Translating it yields CASSPKGMNTEAFF.

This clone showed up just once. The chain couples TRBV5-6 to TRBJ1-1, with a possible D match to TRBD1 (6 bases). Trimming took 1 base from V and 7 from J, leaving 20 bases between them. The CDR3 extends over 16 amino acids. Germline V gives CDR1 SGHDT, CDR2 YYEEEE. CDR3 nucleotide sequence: TGTGCCAGCAGCTTGCGGGGGGCCCAGGGAACCAGTGAAGCTTTCTTT. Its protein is CASSLRGAQGTSEAFF.